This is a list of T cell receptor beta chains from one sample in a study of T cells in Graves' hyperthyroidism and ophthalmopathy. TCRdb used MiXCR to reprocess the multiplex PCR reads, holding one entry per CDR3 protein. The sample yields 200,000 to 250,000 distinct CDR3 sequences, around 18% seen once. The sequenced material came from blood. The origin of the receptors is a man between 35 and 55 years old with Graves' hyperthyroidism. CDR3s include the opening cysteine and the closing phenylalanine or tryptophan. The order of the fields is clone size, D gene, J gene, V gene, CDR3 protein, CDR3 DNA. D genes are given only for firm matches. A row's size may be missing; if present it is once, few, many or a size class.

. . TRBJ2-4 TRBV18 CASSPTGAGASAKNIQYF TGTGCCAGCTCACCTACCGGGGCGGGTGCCTCAGCCAAAAACATTCAGTACTTC
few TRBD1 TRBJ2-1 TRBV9 CASSVAGTGGFHNEQFF TGTGCCAGCAGCGTAGCCGGGACAGGGGGTTTCCACAATGAGCAGTTCTTC
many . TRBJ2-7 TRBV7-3 CASSEQPGLDYEQYF TGTGCCAGCAGCGAGCAACCGGGACTCGATTACGAGCAGTACTTC
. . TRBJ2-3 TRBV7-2 CASSSLADTQYF TGTGCCAGCAGCTCTCTAGCTGATACGCAGTATTTT
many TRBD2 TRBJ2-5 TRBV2 CASSDPRTSGGTVETQYF TGTGCCAGCAGTGACCCGCGGACTAGCGGGGGAACTGTCGAGACCCAGTACTTC
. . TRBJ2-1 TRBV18 CASSPGEPNSYNEQFF TGTGCCAGCTCACCAGGCGAGCCAAACTCCTACAATGAGCAGTTCTTC
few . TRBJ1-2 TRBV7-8 CASSLAQGAQTNYGYTF TGTGCCAGCAGCTTAGCGCAAGGAGCACAGACGAACTATGGCTACACCTTC
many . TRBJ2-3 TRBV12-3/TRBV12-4 CASSFRQNSWDTQYF TGTGCCAGCAGTTTCCGGCAGAATAGTTGGGATACGCAGTATTTT
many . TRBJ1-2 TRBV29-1 CSVGGTNYGYTF TGCAGCGTTGGGGGGACGAACTATGGCTACACCTTC
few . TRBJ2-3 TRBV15 CATSSDRSTDTQYF TGTGCCACCAGCAGCGACAGGAGCACAGATACGCAGTATTTT
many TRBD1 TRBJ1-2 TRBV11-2 CASSSGGNYGYTF TGTGCCAGCAGCTCAGGGGGGAACTATGGCTACACCTTC
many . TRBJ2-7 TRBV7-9 CASSPNTVGSIYEQYF TGTGCCAGCAGCCCGAATACGGTCGGGAGTATCTACGAGCAGTACTTC
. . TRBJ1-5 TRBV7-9 CASSSRDGTYNQPQHF TGTGCCAGCAGCTCCCGGGACGGTACCTACAATCAGCCCCAGCATTTT
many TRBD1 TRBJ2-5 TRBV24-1 CATSDPKTGLETQYF TGTGCCACCAGTGATCCAAAGACAGGGCTGGAGACCCAGTACTTC
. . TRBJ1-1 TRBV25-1 CASSLAAEQGTEAFF TGTGCCAGCAGCCTCGCAGCCGAGCAGGGCACTGAAGCTTTCTTT
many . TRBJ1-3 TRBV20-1 CSASFQGFGNTIYF TGCAGTGCTAGCTTCCAGGGCTTTGGAAACACCATATATTTT
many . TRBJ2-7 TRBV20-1 CSALGLIEYEQYF TGCAGTGCTCTTGGCCTAATCGAATACGAGCAGTACTTC
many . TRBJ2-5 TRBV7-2 CASSLARARETQYF TGTGCCAGCAGCTTAGCGCGGGCCAGGGAGACCCAGTACTTC
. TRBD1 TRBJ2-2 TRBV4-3 CASSQDPPRTGFRWELFF TGCGCCAGCAGCCAAGATCCCCCCCGGACAGGGTTCAGGTGGGAGCTGTTTTTT
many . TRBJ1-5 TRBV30 CAWSVLSNQPQHF TGTGCCTGGAGTGTACTTAGCAATCAGCCCCAGCATTTT
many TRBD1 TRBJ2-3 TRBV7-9 CASSLDRGGSTDTQYF TGTGCCAGCAGCTTAGACAGGGGTGGGAGCACAGATACGCAGTATTTT
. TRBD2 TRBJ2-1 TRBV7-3 CASSRLAGGPFF TGTGCCAGCAGCCGACTAGCGGGGGGGCCGTTCTTC
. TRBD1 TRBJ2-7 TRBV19 CASSLMGTGVPYEQYF TGTGCCAGTAGCCTGATGGGGACAGGGGTCCCCTACGAGCAGTACTTC
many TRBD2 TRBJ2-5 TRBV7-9 CASSLTSGSRETQYF TGTGCCAGCAGCTTAACTAGCGGATCCCGGGAGACCCAGTACTTC
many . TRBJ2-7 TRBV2 CATLDKPSYEQYF TGTGCCACCCTGGACAAACCCTCCTACGAGCAGTACTTC
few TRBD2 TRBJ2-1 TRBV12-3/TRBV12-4 CASSFLNLAGGEQFF TGTGCCAGCAGTTTTCTCAATTTAGCGGGGGGTGAGCAGTTCTTC
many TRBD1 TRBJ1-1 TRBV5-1 CASTFGRQGGEAFF TGCGCCAGCACCTTTGGGAGACAGGGGGGTGAAGCTTTCTTT
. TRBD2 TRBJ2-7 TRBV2 CASRTAGGEQYF TGTGCCAGCAGGACGGCGGGGGGCGAGCAGTACTTC
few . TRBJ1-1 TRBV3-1 CASSQGRTNTEAFF TGTGCCAGCAGCCAGGGACGTACGAACACTGAAGCTTTCTTT
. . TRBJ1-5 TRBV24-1 CATSDSTGWWPQHF TGTGCCACCAGTGATTCGACGGGTTGGTGGCCCCAGCATTTT
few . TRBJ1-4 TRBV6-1 CASRLRQSLGEKLFF TGTGCCAGCAGACTCAGACAGTCTCTAGGGGAAAAACTGTTTTTT
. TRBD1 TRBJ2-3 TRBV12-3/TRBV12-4 CASSLGIRDRGKDTQYF TGTGCCAGCAGTTTAGGGATAAGGGACAGGGGAAAGGATACGCAGTATTTT
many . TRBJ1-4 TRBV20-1 CSARDTGSEKLFF TGCAGTGCTAGAGACACGGGTAGTGAAAAACTGTTTTTT
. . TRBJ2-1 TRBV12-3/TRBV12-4 CASSFSAFGREYVVDEQFF TGTGCCAGCAGTTTCTCGGCGTTCGGCCGGGAGTATGTTGTAGATGAGCAGTTCTTC
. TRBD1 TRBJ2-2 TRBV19 CASSPGQGMNTGELFF TGTGCCAGTAGCCCCGGACAGGGGATGAACACCGGGGAGCTGTTTTTT
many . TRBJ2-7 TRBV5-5 CASSLQGSYEQYF TGTGCCAGCAGCTTGCAGGGTTCCTACGAGCAGTACTTC
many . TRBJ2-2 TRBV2 CASSDVQGGTGELFF TGTGCCAGCAGTGATGTCCAGGGGGGCACCGGGGAGCTGTTTTTT
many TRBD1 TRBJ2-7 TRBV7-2 CASTPDRASYEQYF TGTGCCAGCACGCCTGACAGGGCGAGTTACGAGCAGTACTTC
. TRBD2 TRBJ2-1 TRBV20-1 CSADGLADEQFF TGCAGTGCCGACGGACTAGCCGATGAGCAGTTCTTC
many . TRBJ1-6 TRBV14 CASNGQMDSPLHF TGTGCCAGCAATGGACAGATGGACTCACCCCTCCACTTT
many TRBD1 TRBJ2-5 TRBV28 CASSPQGASETQYF TGTGCCAGCAGTCCACAGGGGGCGAGCGAGACCCAGTACTTC
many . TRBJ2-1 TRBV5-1 CASSRQGLAADEQFF TGCGCCAGCAGCCGACAGGGGCTAGCGGCGGATGAGCAGTTCTTC
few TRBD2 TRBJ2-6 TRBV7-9 CASSSRGDSGANVLTF TGTGCCAGCAGCTCGCGGGGGGACTCTGGGGCCAACGTCCTGACTTTC
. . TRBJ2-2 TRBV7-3 CASSFDASTGELFF TGTGCCAGCAGCTTCGATGCATCCACCGGGGAGCTGTTTTTT
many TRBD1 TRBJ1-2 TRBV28 CASSRGQSYGYTF TGTGCCAGCTCGCGGGGACAGTCCTATGGCTACACCTTC
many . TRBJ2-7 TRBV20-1 CSARGQRSEQYF TGCAGTGCTAGAGGACAGCGGAGCGAGCAGTACTTC
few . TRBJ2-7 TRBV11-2 CASSTFQSGTITREQYF TGTGCCAGCAGCACCTTTCAGTCCGGGACAATAACGAGGGAGCAGTACTTC
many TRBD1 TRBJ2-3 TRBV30 CAWSSGQGSTDTQYF TGTGCCTGGAGCTCCGGACAGGGGAGCACAGATACGCAGTATTTT
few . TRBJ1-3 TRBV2 CASSSGTVVSGNTIYF TGTGCCAGCAGTTCCGGGACGGTGGTCTCTGGAAACACCATATATTTT
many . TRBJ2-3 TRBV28 CASSLYDGGGTDTQYF TGTGCCAGCAGTTTATATGACGGGGGCGGCACAGATACGCAGTATTTT
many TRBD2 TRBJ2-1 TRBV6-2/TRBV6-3 CATTSGGQQFF TGTGCCACTACGAGCGGGGGGCAACAGTTCTTC
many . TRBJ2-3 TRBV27 CASSYFGTRGRHTDTQYF TGTGCCAGCAGTTATTTTGGGACAAGGGGGAGGCACACAGATACGCAGTATTTT
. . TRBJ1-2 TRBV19 CAISNGQTSNYGYTF TGTGCCATCTCCAATGGGCAGACTTCTAACTATGGCTACACCTTC
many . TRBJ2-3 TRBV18 CASSPLSGEADTQYF TGTGCCAGCTCACCACTCTCTGGGGAGGCAGATACGCAGTATTTT
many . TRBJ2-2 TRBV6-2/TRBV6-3 CASKGGGLNTGELFF TGTGCCAGCAAAGGAGGCGGGTTAAACACCGGGGAGCTGTTTTTT
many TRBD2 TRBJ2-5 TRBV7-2 CASSLRTSGGAVTQYF TGTGCCAGCAGCTTAAGGACTAGCGGGGGGGCCGTGACCCAGTACTTC
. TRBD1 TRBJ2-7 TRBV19 CATGQGSYEQYF TGTGCCACAGGACAGGGTTCCTACGAGCAGTACTTC
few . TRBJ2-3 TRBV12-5 CASGPPAGTTQYF TGTGCTAGTGGTCCGCCCGCCGGGACTACGCAGTATTTT